The rows below give T cell receptor beta chains drawn from one sample of a study of Graves' ophthalmopathy and Graves' hyperthyroidism. Each CDR3 protein is one row after TCRdb ran MiXCR on the multiplex PCR reads. The sample consists of around 1,000,000 distinct CDR3 sequences, 35% to 40% of them appearing once. What was sequenced was peripheral blood or thyroid tissue (not recorded which). The receptors here all came from an adult man with Graves' hyperthyroidism. CDR3s include the opening cysteine and the closing phenylalanine or tryptophan. Each record gives: V gene, J gene, clone size, D gene, CDR3 DNA, CDR3 protein. D genes are given only for firm matches. Some rows have no size entry. The others give once, few or many, or a class for an expanded clone.

>TRBV25-1|TRBJ1-1|NA|TRBD1
TGTGCCAGCGTGGCAGGGGGCTTAATGAACACTGAAGCTTTCTTT
CASVAGGLMNTEAFF
>TRBV3-1|TRBJ1-1|few|NA
TGTGCCAGCAGCCAAGGGACTTACACTGAAGCTTTCTTT
CASSQGTYTEAFF
>TRBV7-6|TRBJ2-5|NA|NA
TGTGCCAGCAGCTCGATCCGGACGGGACAAGAGACCCAGTACTTC
CASSSIRTGQETQYF
>TRBV19|TRBJ2-5|many|NA
TGTGCCAGTAGTATCAGTTCGGAGACCCAGTACTTC
CASSISSETQYF
>TRBV29-1|TRBJ1-1|NA|NA
TGCAGCGTCGGGGGGATGAGCACTGAAGCTTTCTTT
CSVGGMSTEAFF
>TRBV30|TRBJ2-5|NA|TRBD1
TGTGCCTGGAGTGCCAGGGGGGAGACCCAGTACTTC
CAWSARGETQYF
>TRBV10-3|TRBJ2-2|many|NA
TGTGCCATCAGTGAGTCCATCGGGGAGCTGTTTTTT
CAISESIGELFF
>TRBV30|TRBJ1-1|NA|TRBD1
TGTGCCTGGAGCCACATTTGGGACAGTACTGAAGCTTTCTTT
CAWSHIWDSTEAFF
>TRBV29-1|TRBJ2-7|NA|TRBD2
TGCAGCGTTGAAGGGGCTAGCGGGTCCTACGAGCAGTACTTC
CSVEGASGSYEQYF
>TRBV9|TRBJ1-5|NA|TRBD1
TGTGCCAGCAGCGGAGGGGGCGTGGGTCAGCCCCAGCATTTT
CASSGGGVGQPQHF
>TRBV7-2|TRBJ1-5|NA|NA
TGTGCCAGCAGCTTAGCGGGAGGGGTTTATCAGCCCCAGCATTTT
CASSLAGGVYQPQHF
>TRBV19|TRBJ2-7|many|TRBD1
TGTGCCAGTAGTCTGACCGGGACAGGATTCTACGAGCAGTACTTC
CASSLTGTGFYEQYF
>TRBV6-2/TRBV6-3|TRBJ1-6|NA|NA
TGTGCCAGCACCGACCGGGCCCTCATGAATTCACCCCTCCACTTT
CASTDRALMNSPLHF
>TRBV7-2|TRBJ2-5|many|NA
TGTGCCAGCAGCATCCAGACAAGATACCAAGAGACCCAGTACTTC
CASSIQTRYQETQYF
>TRBV5-1|TRBJ1-2|NA|NA
TGCGCCAGCAGGCAAGGGACCGCGAGGGCGTATGGCTACACCTTC
CASRQGTARAYGYTF
>TRBV9|TRBJ2-7|many|NA
TGTGCCAGCAGCGCGGCGGGACGCAACTACGAGCAGTACTTC
CASSAAGRNYEQYF
>TRBV25-1|TRBJ1-6|NA|TRBD1
TGTGCCAGCAACGGACAGGGGTCACCCCTCCACTTT
CASNGQGSPLHF
>TRBV5-1|TRBJ1-1|NA|NA
TGCGCCAGCAAGGACTTCGTGGCCAACACTGAAGCTTTCTTT
CASKDFVANTEAFF
>TRBV7-2|TRBJ2-2|NA|TRBD2
TGTGCCAGCAGCCCGGCTAGCGGTCCACAAAGGAACACCGGGGAGCTGTTTTTT
CASSPASGPQRNTGELFF
>TRBV5-6|TRBJ2-7|many|NA
NA
CASSFGPGLDYEQYF